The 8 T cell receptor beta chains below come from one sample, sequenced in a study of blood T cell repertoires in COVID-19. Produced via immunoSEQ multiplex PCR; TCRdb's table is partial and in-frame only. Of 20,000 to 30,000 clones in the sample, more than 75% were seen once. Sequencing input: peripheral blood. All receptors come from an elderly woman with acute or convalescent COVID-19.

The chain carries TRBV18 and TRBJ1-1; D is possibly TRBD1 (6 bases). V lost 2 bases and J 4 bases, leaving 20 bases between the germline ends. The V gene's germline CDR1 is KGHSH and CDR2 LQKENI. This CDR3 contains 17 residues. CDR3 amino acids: CASSPDRSKVKGTEAFF. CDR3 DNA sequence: TGTGCCAGCTCACCAGACAGGTCAAAAGTTAAGGGCACTGAAGCTTTCTTT.

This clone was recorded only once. The CDR3 protein is CASSSGTEGPEAFF. CDR3 nucleotide sequence: TGCGCCAGCAGTTCAGGGACGGAGGGCCCTGAAGCTTTCTTT. The chain is built from TRBV5-1 and TRBJ1-1; D is possibly TRBD1 (5 bases). This CDR3 region has 14 residues. V dropped 5 bases and J dropped 6 bases, with 17 bases sitting between them. Germline V gene sequence: CDR1 SGHRS, CDR2 YFSETQ.

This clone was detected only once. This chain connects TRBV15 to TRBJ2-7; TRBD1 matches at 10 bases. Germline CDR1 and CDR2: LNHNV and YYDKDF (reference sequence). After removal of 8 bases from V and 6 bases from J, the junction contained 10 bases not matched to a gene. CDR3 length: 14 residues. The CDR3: CATQRDRGLSEQYF. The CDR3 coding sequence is TGTGCCACCCAGCGCGACAGGGGGCTCTCCGAGCAGTACTTC.

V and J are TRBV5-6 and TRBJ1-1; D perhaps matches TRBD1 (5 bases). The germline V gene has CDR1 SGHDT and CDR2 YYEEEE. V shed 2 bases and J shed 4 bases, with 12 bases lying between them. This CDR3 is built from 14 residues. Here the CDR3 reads CASSLGVVGTEAFF. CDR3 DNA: TGTGCCAGCAGCTTAGGGGTCGTGGGCACTGAAGCTTTCTTT.

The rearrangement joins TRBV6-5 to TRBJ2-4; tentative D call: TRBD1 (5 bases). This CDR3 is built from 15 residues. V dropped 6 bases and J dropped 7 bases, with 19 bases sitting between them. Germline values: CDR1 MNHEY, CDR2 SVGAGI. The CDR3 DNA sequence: TGTGCCAGCAGACCTACAGGTACCCCCCCCAACATTCAGTACTTC. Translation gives CASRPTGTPPNIQYF.

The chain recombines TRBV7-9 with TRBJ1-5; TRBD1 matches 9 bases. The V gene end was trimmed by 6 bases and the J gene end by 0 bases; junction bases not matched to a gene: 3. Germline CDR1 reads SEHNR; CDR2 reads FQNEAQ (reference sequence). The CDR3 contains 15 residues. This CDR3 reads CASSPTGGSNQPQHF. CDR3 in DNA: TGTGCCAGCAGTCCGACAGGGGGTAGCAATCAGCCCCAGCATTTT.

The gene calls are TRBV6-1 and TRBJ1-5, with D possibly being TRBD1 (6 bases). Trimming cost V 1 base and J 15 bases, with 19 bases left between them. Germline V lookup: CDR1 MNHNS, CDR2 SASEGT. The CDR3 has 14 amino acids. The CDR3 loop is CASSEGAGWQGPHF. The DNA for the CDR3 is TGTGCCAGCAGTGAAGGGGCTGGCTGGCAGGGGCCGCATTTT.

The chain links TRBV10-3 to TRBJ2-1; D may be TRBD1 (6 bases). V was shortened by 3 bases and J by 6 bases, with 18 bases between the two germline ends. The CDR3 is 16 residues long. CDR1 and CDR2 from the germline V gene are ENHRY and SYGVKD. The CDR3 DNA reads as TGTGCCATCAGTGACCCATTAGGGGGTCGAAGCAATGAGCAGTTCTTC. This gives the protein CAISDPLGGRSNEQFF.